This T cell receptor (beta chain) was recovered during a study of radiotherapy plus CTLA-4 blockade in lung cancer. The CDR3 spans 14 residues. Trimming left V 4 bases short and J 1 base short, with 10 bases between. Germline V gives CDR1 SGHTA, CDR2 FQGNSA. Produced via immunoSEQ multiplex PCR; TCRdb's table is partial and in-frame only. The sample lists 45,000 or so clones; nearly 90% were seen once. The receptor was isolated from a human donor with non-small cell lung cancer whose response to radiotherapy plus ipilimumab could not be evaluated. V gene TRBV7-2 combines with J gene TRBJ2-5, with D possibly matching TRBD1 (6 bases). Specimen: peripheral blood, collected from a patient treated with radiotherapy plus ipilimumab. CDR3 nucleotides: TGTGCCAGCAGCTCCGGACAGCCCCAAGAGACCCAGTACTTC. Amino acid sequence: CASSSGQPQETQYF.